A selection of T cell receptor beta chains follows, all from one sample in a study of T cell responses to AZD1222 COVID-19 vaccine. Only in-frame clones appear in the TCRdb table, and some are missing; sequencing was by immunoSEQ multiplex PCR. This sample has some 120,000 clones, with approximately 88% found just once. Sequences were derived from peripheral blood, sampled on day 0 of AZD1222 vaccination. The receptors come from an adult in good health. The CDR3 runs from the conserved cysteine through the conserved F or W. Each record gives: clone size, D gene, V gene, J gene, CDR3 DNA, CDR3 protein. A D gene is named only where the DNA matches it firmly. Clone sizes are given selectively: once, few, many, or a class where the clone is expanded.

.	TRBD2	TRBV5-4	TRBJ2-7	TGTGCCAGCAGCCCGACGGGGGGTGATGGCTCCTACGAGCAGTACTTC	CASSPTGGDGSYEQYF
.	.	TRBV28	TRBJ1-4	TGTGCCAGCAGTTTAGGGGGGAGGGAAAAACTGTTTTTT	CASSLGGREKLFF
once	TRBD1	TRBV7-9	TRBJ2-7	TGTGCCAGCAGCCCCCGGGACAGAAAGTCATTCTACGAGCAGTACTTC	CASSPRDRKSFYEQYF
.	TRBD1	TRBV15	TRBJ2-7	TGTGCCACCAGCAGCCCCATTGACAGGGGATCCTACGAGCAGTACTTC	CATSSPIDRGSYEQYF
.	.	TRBV7-2	TRBJ1-5	TGTGCCAGCAGCCCCCCCGGTCCCCTGCCCCAGCATTTT	CASSPPGPLPQHF
.	.	TRBV6-5	TRBJ2-1	TGTGCCAGCAGTTTCTACAATGAGCAGTTCTTC	CASSFYNEQFF
few	TRBD1	TRBV6-4	TRBJ1-5	TGTGCCAGCAGTCAACAGGGGGATCAGCCCCAGCATTTT	CASSQQGDQPQHF
once	TRBD2	TRBV6-5	TRBJ2-5	TGTGCCAGCAGGCCTCTCGCGGGGGGTCAGGCCCAGTACTTC	CASRPLAGGQAQYF
once	TRBD1	TRBV6-5	TRBJ2-2	TGTGCCAGCAGCCCCGGGACAGGGTCCGGGGAGCTGTTTTTT	CASSPGTGSGELFF
once	.	TRBV19	TRBJ2-6	TGTGCCAGTAGTATAGCAACCCCGCAGGGGGCCAACGTCCTGACTTTC	CASSIATPQGANVLTF
.	.	TRBV9	TRBJ1-1	TGTGCCAGCAACAAACAGGGTACCGGGGGCACTGAAGCTTTCTTT	CASNKQGTGGTEAFF
.	.	TRBV3-1/TRBV3-2	TRBJ2-5	TGTGCCAGCAGCCAGCGAGAGACCCAGTACTTC	CASSQRETQYF
.	.	TRBV9	TRBJ1-2	TGTGCCAGCCGGGGACAAGTGAAAAGTAACTATGGCTACACCTTC	CASRGQVKSNYGYTF
.	.	TRBV7-9	TRBJ1-3	TGTGCCAGCAGCCTTAGAAACACCATATATTTT	CASSLRNTIYF
.	.	TRBV21-1	TRBJ1-3	TGTGCCAGCAGCAATCTTCAGGGGTACTCTGGAAACACCATATATTTT	CASSNLQGYSGNTIYF
.	.	TRBV5-1	TRBJ1-2	TGCGCCAGCAGCTCCGGGCGTACAATGAATGGCTACACCTTC	CASSSGRTMNGYTF
.	TRBD2	TRBV2	TRBJ2-1	TGTGCCACCCAAGGGGCTAGCGGGGGACTCAATGAGCAGTTCTTC	CATQGASGGLNEQFF
.	TRBD2	TRBV28	TRBJ2-3	TGTGCCAGCAGTTCCGGGGGGGATACGCAGTATTTT	CASSSGGDTQYF
.	TRBD1	TRBV6-5	TRBJ2-7	TGTGCCAGCAGTTACTCGGACAGGGAAACCTACGAGCAGTACTTC	CASSYSDRETYEQYF